This TCR beta chain stems from a study of beta chain features in type 1 diabetes. Overall study findings and caveats: Moderately but significantly shorter TCRB CDR3s were found in Type 1 diabetes patients in all four CD4+ subsets. Patients with type 1 diabetes showed fewer VDJ junction insertions and more deletions.

The authors took one heparinised blood draw, averaging approximately 120 mL, from each donor. Purities over 98% were achieved in all sorted populations. Germline V lookup: CDR1 MDHEN, CDR2 SYDVKM. With V trimmed by 3 bases and J by 10 bases, 5 bases remained unmatched. CDR3 length equals 12 residues. There are a few counts of this clone. Its cognate antigen is unknown. Expressed TCRB transcripts were sequenced after all isolated RNA was converted to cDNA. Sequencing was performed with immunoSEQ multiplex PCR; in TCRdb, only in-frame clones are kept and a portion is missing. Seen here are around 26,000 clones, more than 65% observed once, and the top ten hold 0.9% to 1.4%.

The TCR comes from a woman between 40 and 55 years old with type 1 diabetes. The V gene is TRBV28, the J gene TRBJ1-1; 7 nucleotides agree with TRBD1. The sequenced sample was stem cell memory CD4+ T cells from blood. The CDR3 sequence is CASSLTGSGAFF. The CDR3 nucleotides read TGTGCCAGCAGTTTGACAGGGTCGGGAGCTTTCTTT. Combining the CDR3 with reference TRBV28 and TRBJ1-1 gives the whole variable domain DVKVTQSSRYLVKRTGEKVFLECVQDMDHENMFWYRQDPGLGLRLIYFSYDVKMKEKGDIPEGYSVSREKKERFSLILESASTNQTSMYLCASSLTGSGAFFGQGTRLTVV.